One T cell receptor (beta chain) is described in this entry. Many counts were recorded for this clone. The specificity of this receptor is unknown. The gene names and germline sequences given are murine. The read ends 3 residues before the CDR3 terminus; that terminus is restored from the germline J gene. Cells from mouse cutaneous lymph nodes were pooled, stained for CD4, CD8alpha, NKG2D, NKG2ACE and other markers, and then sorted on a BD Influx. The sample belongs to a study of CD8+ T cells in alopecia areata (dated by TCRdb to 2016 to 2019). Describing the broader study: Skin from C3H/HeJ donors with spontaneous alopecia (roughly 6-13 months old) was grafted onto female C3H/HeJ recipients aged about 6-11 weeks. In humans, TCRbeta sequencing was performed on scalp tissue and on sorted CD4+ and CD8+ peripheral blood T cells from healthy controls and from patients with patchy or totalis/universalis alopecia areata. RNA was obtained with the PAXgene miRNA kit for fixed scalp, the miRNeasy kit for PBMCs, and the RNeasy kit for mouse skin. Scalp clonality was compared across normal scalp (n=4), patchy alopecia areata scalp (n=8), and alopecia totalis/universalis scalp (n=8). High-throughput TCRbeta sequencing was used to examine T cell clonal expansion in alopecia areata in both the C3H/HeJ mouse model and human patients. immunoSEQ multiplex PCR using 35 Vbeta forward primers and 13 Jbeta reverse primers was used to amplify TCRbeta CDR3 regions.

Study-level results and caveats: Compared with normal scalp, lesional scalp had higher clonality and more expanded CD8+ clones, particularly in alopecia totalis/universalis, a pattern that suggests antigenic drive. Shared TCR sequences between patients were less evident than in mice, which may be partly attributable to HLA diversity in the patient population. Unlike mouse skin, which is dominated by gammadelta T cells, normal human skin has resident alphabeta T cells that are also sequenced, and this complicates analysis of the scalp TCR repertoire.

The protocol used for the library was the immunoSEQ multiplex PCR assay. For TCR sequencing, RNA was extracted from every sample and reverse transcribed into cDNA to serve as template. SuperScript III was used for first-strand cDNA synthesis, primed with a 2:1 mix of oligo-dT and random hexamers. A synthetic immune receptor repertoire was used to measure amplification bias, and any remaining bias was corrected computationally. Libraries were sequenced on Illumina HiSeq using 60 bp reads that covered the CDR3 and were read from J toward V. As for how the authors treated the data: After raw reads were preprocessed to remove errors, the CDR3 was defined following IMGT conventions as running from the conserved cysteine to phenylalanine. Clonality was computed by normalizing Shannon entropy by log2 of the number of productive unique TCRs and subtracting the result from 1. CD4 or CD8 identity of scalp clones was inferred by cross-referencing scalp TCRbeta sequences with sorted blood CD4 and CD8 repertoires. This is the immuneACCESS table as TCRdb keeps it, with only in-frame sequences that have V and J called. A part of the clones is gone; compared with another copy, unresolved V genes explain less than half, and the rest is unexplained. That table furnishes V, J and clone size, whereas the DNA furnished D and trimming. The table for this sample lists about 9,100 clones, none of them counted only once. The ten largest clonotypes hold over 15% of the sample.

V is reduced by 0 bases and J by 2 bases, leaving a spacing of 8 bases between them. Its CDR3 holds 16 amino acids, cysteine through phenylalanine. The DNA shown is the part of the CDR3 that was read: 39 bases, in frame from base 1. The CDR1 and CDR2 encoded by the germline V gene (reference sequence) are NSQYPW and LRSPGD. The sequence is built from TRBV1 and TRBJ1-6; perhaps TRBD1 is the D gene, with 6 bases matching. Being an ORF, TRBJ1-6 has a function that is uncertain. Sequencing was carried out using CD8+ T cells sorted from a lymph node. This TCR derives from a C3H/HeJ mouse with alopecia areata. Mice from this strain have the MHC haplotype H2-k. The part of the CDR3 DNA that was read is TGCACCTGCAGTGCAGAGGGGGGCGCCTATAATTCGCCC. It codes for CTCSAEGGAYNSP. The complete CDR3 protein is CTCSAEGGAYNSPLYF.